This T cell receptor (beta chain) derives from a study of T cell changes during pregnancy in multiple sclerosis. This clone came up once. Sequencing used immunoSEQ multiplex PCR; TCRdb keeps in-frame clones, though not all of them. Counted here are approximately 52,000 clones, 85% to 95% occurring once; the ten biggest clones make up around 0.25%. The source of this sequence is a female donor with multiple sclerosis, enrolled in a pregnancy study. The sample here was CD4+ T cells from peripheral blood mononuclear cells, taken in the third trimester of pregnancy.

CDR3 residues: CASSDMTGGTRGYTF. CDR3 DNA sequence: TGTGCCAGCAGTGATATGACAGGAGGCACTCGAGGCTACACCTTC. This chain joins TRBV6-1 and TRBJ1-2; tentatively, D is TRBD1 (6 bases). From germline, CDR1 is MNHNS and CDR2 SASEGT. The V gene lost 3 bases and the J gene lost 8 bases, with 19 bases spanning the gap. The CDR3 is made up of 15 amino acids.